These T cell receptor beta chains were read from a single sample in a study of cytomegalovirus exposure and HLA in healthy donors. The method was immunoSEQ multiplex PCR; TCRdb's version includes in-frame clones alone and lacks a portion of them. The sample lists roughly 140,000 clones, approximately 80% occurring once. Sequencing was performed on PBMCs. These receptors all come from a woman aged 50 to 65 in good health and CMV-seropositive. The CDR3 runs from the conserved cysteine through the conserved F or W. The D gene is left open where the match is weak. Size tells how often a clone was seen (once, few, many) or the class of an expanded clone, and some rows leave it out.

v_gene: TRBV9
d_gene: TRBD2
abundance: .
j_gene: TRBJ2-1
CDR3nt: TGTGCCAGCGGCTTAGCGGGGGGTTACAATGAGCAGTTCTTC
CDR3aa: CASGLAGGYNEQFF

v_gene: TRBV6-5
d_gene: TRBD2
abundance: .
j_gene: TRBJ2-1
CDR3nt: TGTGCCAGCACCCTCTCTAGCGGGTCCTACAATGAGCAGTTCTTC
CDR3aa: CASTLSSGSYNEQFF

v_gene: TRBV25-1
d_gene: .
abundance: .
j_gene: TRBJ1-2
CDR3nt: TGTGCCAGCAGTGAACCTCTCTTTGGCAATGGCTACACCTTC
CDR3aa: CASSEPLFGNGYTF

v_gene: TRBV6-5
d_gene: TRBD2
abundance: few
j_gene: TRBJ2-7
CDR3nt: TGTGCCAGCAGTGACGGCGGGGGGCACGAGCAGTACTTC
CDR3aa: CASSDGGGHEQYF

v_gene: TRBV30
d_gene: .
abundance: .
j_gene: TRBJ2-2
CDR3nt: TGTGCCTGGAGTTGGAATGCGGGAACCGGGGAGCTGTTTTTT
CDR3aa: CAWSWNAGTGELFF

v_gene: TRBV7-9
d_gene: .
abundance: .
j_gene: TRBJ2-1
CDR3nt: TGTGCCAGCAGCGGGGCCTCCTACAATGAGCAGTTCTTC
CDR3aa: CASSGASYNEQFF

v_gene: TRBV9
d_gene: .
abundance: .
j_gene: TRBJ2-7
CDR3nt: TGTGCCAGCAGCGTTGCTGGGCATCATGTCTACGAGCAGTACTTC
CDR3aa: CASSVAGHHVYEQYF

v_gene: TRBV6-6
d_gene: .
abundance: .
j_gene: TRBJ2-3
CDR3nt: TGTGCCAGCAGTTCGCCCCAGGGCGGTACGCAGTATTTT
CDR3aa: CASSSPQGGTQYF

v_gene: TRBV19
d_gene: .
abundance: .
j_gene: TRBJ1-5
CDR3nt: TGTGCCAGTATGGGGTTCGGTCAGGGAAGTGGTGCTCAGCCCCAGCATTTT
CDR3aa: CASMGFGQGSGAQPQHF

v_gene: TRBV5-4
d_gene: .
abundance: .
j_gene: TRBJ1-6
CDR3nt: TGTGCCAGCAGCCCTACGAGCTCCTATAATTCACCCCTCCACTTT
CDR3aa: CASSPTSSYNSPLHF

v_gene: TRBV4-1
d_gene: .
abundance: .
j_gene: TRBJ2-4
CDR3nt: TGCGCCAGCAGACCCTCAGGGGGGAACATTCAGTACTTC
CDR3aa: CASRPSGGNIQYF

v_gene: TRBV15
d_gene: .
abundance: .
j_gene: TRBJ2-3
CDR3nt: TGTGCCACCAGCAGAGATCCTACAGGTGCGGACACGCAGTATTTT
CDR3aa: CATSRDPTGADTQYF

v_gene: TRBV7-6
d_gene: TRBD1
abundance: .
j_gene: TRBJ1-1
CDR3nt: TGTGCCAGCAGCTTAGTGCACAGGGGGGAAGCTTTCTTT
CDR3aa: CASSLVHRGEAFF

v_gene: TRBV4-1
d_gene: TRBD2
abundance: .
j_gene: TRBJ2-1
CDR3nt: TGCGCCAGCAGCCAAGGAAGCGGGGGGGCCAATCATGAGCAGTTCTTC
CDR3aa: CASSQGSGGANHEQFF

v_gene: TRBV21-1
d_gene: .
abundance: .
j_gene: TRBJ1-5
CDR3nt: TGTGCCAGCAGTACAGGGCCTAGCAATCAGCCCCAGCATTTT
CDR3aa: CASSTGPSNQPQHF

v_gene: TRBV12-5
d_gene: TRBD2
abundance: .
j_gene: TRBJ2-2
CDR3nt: TGTGCTAGTGGCCCGGGAGGGCCCCGCACCGGGGAGCTGTTTTTT
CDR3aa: CASGPGGPRTGELFF

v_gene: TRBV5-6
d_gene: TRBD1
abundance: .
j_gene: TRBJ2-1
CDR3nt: TGTGCCAGCAGCTTTGGGACAGGGATCTACAATGAGCAGTTCTTC
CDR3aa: CASSFGTGIYNEQFF

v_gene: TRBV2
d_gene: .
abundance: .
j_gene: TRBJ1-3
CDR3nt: TGTGCCAGCAGTGACACAGGGTTTGACACCATATATTTT
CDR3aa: CASSDTGFDTIYF

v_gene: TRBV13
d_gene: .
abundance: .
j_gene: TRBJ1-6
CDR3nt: TGTGCCAGCAGCCCACAGGGCACTGATTCACCCCTCCACTTT
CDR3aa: CASSPQGTDSPLHF

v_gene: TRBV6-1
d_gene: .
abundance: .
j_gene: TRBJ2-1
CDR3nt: TGTGCCAGCAGTGAAGGAGGACATCAAGCCTCCTACAATGAGCAGTTCTTC
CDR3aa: CASSEGGHQASYNEQFF

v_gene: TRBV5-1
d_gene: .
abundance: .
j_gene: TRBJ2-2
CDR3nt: TGCGCCAGCAGCTTGGGGGGAGCGAACACCGGGGAGCTGTTTTTT
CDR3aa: CASSLGGANTGELFF

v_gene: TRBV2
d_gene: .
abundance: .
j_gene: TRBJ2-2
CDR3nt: TGTGCCAGCAGACCGACAGCACAGAACACCGGGGAGCTGTTTTTT
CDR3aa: CASRPTAQNTGELFF